The T cell receptor beta chain under discussion was sequenced for a study of blood T cell repertoires in COVID-19. Looking at the study overall: T cells, B-cell-depleted T cells, or PBMCs supplied cDNA or gDNA.

The protocol was immunoSEQ multiplex PCR, while the TCRdb copy is restricted to in-frame clones and leaves out a portion. This sample has about 280,000 clones, with 88% found just once. The CDR3 sequence is 16 residues long. The germline V gene has CDR1 LNHDA and CDR2 SQIVND (reference sequence). Unmatched junction bases numbered 6, after V lost 1 base and J lost 7 bases. This TCR was recovered from a man younger than 30 with active or convalescent COVID-19. Source material: peripheral blood. The chain combines TRBV19 with TRBJ2-2; 10 bases line up with TRBD2. CDR3 residues: CASSIGGTSVLGELFF. The CDR3, as DNA: TGTGCCAGTAGTATAGGCGGGACTAGCGTACTCGGGGAGCTGTTTTTT.